The 27 T cell receptor beta chains below all came from one sample that was sequenced in a study of T cells after yellow fever vaccination. MiXCR was run by TCRdb on the 5' RACE reads, yielding one entry per CDR3 protein. The sample comprises a few hundred thousand distinct CDR3 sequences, 6.5% to 8.5% of which are singletons, and 15% to 20% rests with the top ten. The source material was PBMCs, sampled more than 40 days after the first yellow fever vaccination. The receptors come from a man younger than 35 who received the YFV17D yellow fever vaccine.

This clonotype came up many times. The V and J genes are TRBV24-1 and TRBJ2-7; the D gene is possibly TRBD2 (6 bases). V was cut by 12 bases and J by 3 bases, with 20 bases left in between. Germline V gene lookup returns CDR1 KGHDR and CDR2 SFDVKD. The CDR3 runs to 14 residues. The chain's CDR3 is CASSGFRFIYEQYV. CDR3 bases: TGTGCCTCAAGCGGGTTCCGTTTCATCTACGAGCAGTACGTC.

This clonotype came up once. The chain is built from TRBV18 and TRBJ2-1, with 9 positions matching TRBD1. The CDR3 extends over 15 amino acids. The germline V gene encodes CDR1 KGHSH and CDR2 LQKENI. The J segment lost 5 bases and the V segment lost 0 bases, leaving 2 bases of the junction unmatched. DNA of the CDR3: TGTGCCAGCTCACCACCGGGGGACAGGGACAATGAGCAGTTCTTC. It encodes CASSPPGDRDNEQFF.

This rearrangement joins TRBV15 to TRBJ1-5; maybe TRBD1 (6 bases). Germline V gene lookup returns CDR1 LNHNV and CDR2 YYDKDF (reference sequence). The V and J ends lost 9 bases and 6 bases respectively, with 12 bases between them. The CDR3 extends over 12 amino acids. The CDR3 DNA sequence: TGTGCCACAGAGGACAGCGGTCAGCCCCAGCATTTT. Translated, it gives CATEDSGQPQHF.

The chain links TRBV10-3 to TRBJ2-3, with D possibly being TRBD1 (5 bases). Germline values: CDR1 ENHRY, CDR2 SYGVKD. CDR3 length: 13 residues. With 5 bases removed from V and 4 bases from J, the gap between germline ends came to 10 bases. The CDR3 loop reads CAISFGAADTQYF. The CDR3 DNA reads TGTGCCATCAGTTTTGGGGCGGCAGATACGCAGTATTTT.

In its sample, this clonotype was seen a few times. This chain uses TRBV21-1 with TRBJ2-7; TRBD1 was called by the table and not checked on the DNA. TRBV21-1 is a documented pseudogene. This CDR3 region has 15 residues. The CDR3 coding sequence is TGTGCCAGCAGCCCGTGGACAGACCGTCCCTACGAGCAGTACTTC. Residues: CASSPWTDRPYEQYF.

This clonotype was picked up a small number of times. The chain recombines TRBV27 with TRBJ1-1; D might be TRBD1 (5 bases). V shed 1 base and J shed 1 base, with 10 bases lying between them. The CDR3 covers 15 residues. Germline CDR1 is MNHEY and CDR2 is SMNVEV (reference sequence). As DNA, the CDR3 is TGTGCCAGCAGTTTATATCGCAGGGCGAACACTGAAGCTTTCTTT. Its protein product is CASSLYRRANTEAFF.

This clonotype has more than one count but fewer than ten. The CDR3, as DNA: TGTGCCAGCAGACTGGACAGGCTTTCTTACAATGAGCAGTTCTTC. Amino acids: CASRLDRLSYNEQFF. The rearrangement uses TRBV6-1 and TRBJ2-1, with TRBD1 matching over 7 bases. V was clipped by 6 bases and J by 4 bases; unmatched bases: 9. In germline, CDR1 is MNHNS, CDR2 SASEGT. The CDR3 is 15 residues long.

This clonotype was recorded once. The genes are TRBV25-1 and TRBJ1-5; D is perhaps TRBD1 (5 bases). Trimming stripped 2 bases from V and 5 bases from J, with 10 bases between. The CDR3 consists of 14 residues. In germline, CDR1 is MGHDK, CDR2 SYGVNS. In nucleotides, the CDR3 is TGTGCCAGCAGTGAACCAGGGCGCTATCAGCCCCAGCATTTT. Its translation: CASSEPGRYQPQHF.

V gene TRBV24-1 combines with J gene TRBJ2-1; D uncertain. The length of the CDR3 is 15 residues. Germline CDR1 reads KGHDR; CDR2 reads SFDVKD. The V end was cut by 3 bases, the J end by 0 bases, with 8 bases between. The CDR3 DNA follows: TGTGCCACCAGTGATGGTCCAAGCTCCTACAATGAGCAGTTCTTC. Its protein is CATSDGPSSYNEQFF.

This clonotype was recorded a few times. The CDR3 loop reads CASSMRVNEKLFF. The CDR3 DNA reads TGTGCCAGTAGTATGCGCGTGAATGAAAAACTGTTTTTT. This sequence joins TRBV19 and TRBJ1-4; D is unresolved. The CDR3 spans 13 residues. Germline V gene data show CDR1 as LNHDA and CDR2 as SQIVND (reference sequence). Trimming cost V 3 bases and J 5 bases, with 7 bases left between them.

Only a few counts were recorded for this clonotype. The CDR3 DNA reads as TGTGCCAGCAGCCCGGCACCTGGGGTTAGCGAGCAGTACTTC. It codes for CASSPAPGVSEQYF. The genes are TRBV7-2 and TRBJ2-7, with D uncertain. V was pared by 5 bases and J by 6 bases, with 17 bases between. This CDR3 has 14 amino acids. From germline, CDR1 is SGHTA and CDR2 FQGNSA. The complete variable domain, with remaining parts taken from reference TRBV7-2 and TRBJ2-7, reads GAGVSQSPSNKVTEKGKDVELRCDPISGHTALYWYRQSLGQGLEFLIYFQGNSAPDKSGLPSDRFSAERTGGSVSTLTIQRTQQEDSAVYLCASSPAPGVSEQYFGPGTRLTVT.

In its sample, this clonotype was seen a few times. The rearrangement joins TRBV7-9 to TRBJ2-1; D not certain. Germline V gene data show CDR1 as SEHNR and CDR2 as FQNEAQ (reference sequence). This CDR3 is built from 13 residues. Trimming pared 7 bases from V and 8 bases from J, leaving 15 bases between. CDR3 region: CASTHLTGHEQFF. The CDR3 region has the DNA TGTGCCAGCACCCACCTAACCGGGCATGAGCAGTTCTTC.

This clonotype has at least ten counts. The J gene is TRBJ2-3, the V gene TRBV4-3; the D gene could be TRBD1 or TRBD2 (5 bases each). Germline V CDR1 and CDR2: LGHNA, YSLEER. The CDR3 contains 14 residues. V lost 3 bases, J lost 5 bases, and 12 bases lay in between. CDR3 sequence: CASSQGLAGDTQYF. The CDR3 DNA reads as TGCGCCAGCAGCCAGGGGCTAGCCGGAGATACGCAGTATTTT.

This clonotype has at least ten counts. The genes are TRBV7-9 and TRBJ2-2; D call uncertain. The CDR3 extends over 13 amino acids. V dropped 5 bases and J dropped 5 bases, with 9 bases sitting between them. Germline V lookup: CDR1 SEHNR, CDR2 FQNEAQ (reference sequence). The CDR3 protein is CASSLGRTGELFF. The CDR3 nucleotides are TGTGCCAGCAGCCTAGGACGGACCGGGGAGCTGTTTTTT. Full variable domain (missing parts from reference TRBV7-9 and TRBJ2-2): DTGVSQNPRHKITKRGQNVTFRCDPISEHNRLYWYRQTLGQGPEFLTYFQNEAQLEKSRLLSDRFSAERPKGSFSTLEIQRTEQGDSAMYLCASSLGRTGELFFGEGSRLTVL.

The chain links TRBV5-1 to TRBJ2-1; TRBD2 matches at 9 bases. The CDR3 consists of 14 residues. Germline V lookup: CDR1 SGHRS, CDR2 YFSETQ. Trimming cost V 2 bases and J 7 bases; bases outside gene matches: 4. The CDR3 nucleotides read TGCGCCAGCAGCTTCGGGCGGGGGGGGAATGAGCAGTTCTTC. It specifies CASSFGRGGNEQFF.

This clonotype occurred a few times. The chain uses TRBV29-1 and TRBJ1-1; perhaps TRBD1 as D (5 bases). This CDR3 region has 11 residues. Germline V gene lookup returns CDR1 SQVTM and CDR2 ANQGSEA. Trimming pared 7 bases from V and 12 bases from J, leaving 18 bases between. The CDR3 DNA reads TGCAGCGCCGGAGGGGAGTTGAAGACTTTCTTT. It yields the protein CSAGGELKTFF.

Many counts were recorded for this clonotype. The genes are TRBV4-1 and TRBJ2-3; tentatively, D is TRBD1 or TRBD2 (7 bases each). The germline gives CDR1 MGHRA, CDR2 YSYEKL. V was cut by 1 base and J by 0 bases, with 11 bases left in between. This CDR3 is built from 16 residues. The CDR3 is CASSQVQGGSTDTQYF. The CDR3 nucleotides read TGCGCCAGCAGCCAAGTCCAGGGGGGGAGCACAGATACGCAGTATTTT.

This clonotype was observed at least ten times. The V call is TRBV12-3 or TRBV12-4, the J call TRBJ2-7; D is perhaps TRBD1 (5 bases). Trimming pared 5 bases from V and 6 bases from J, leaving 8 bases between. This CDR3 region has 11 residues. DNA for the CDR3: TGTGCCAGCAGTGCAGGGTTCGAGCAGTACGTC. This codes for CASSAGFEQYV.

The chain joins TRBV4-2 to TRBJ1-2, with TRBD1 matching over 12 bases. This CDR3 contains 15 residues. The V gene end was trimmed by 1 base and the J gene end by 8 bases; junction bases not matched to a gene: 5. Germline-derived CDR1 and CDR2 are LGHNA and YNFKEQ. CDR3 nucleotide sequence: TGTGCCAGCAGCCAAGTGGGACAGGGGGCGTCGGGCTACACCTTC. It codes for CASSQVGQGASGYTF.

This clonotype has a count of ten or more. The gene calls are TRBV9 and TRBJ2-3; 7 nucleotides match TRBD1. Germline CDR1 reads SGDLS; CDR2 reads YYNGEE. After removal of 2 bases from V and 2 bases from J, the junction contained 2 bases not matched to a gene. CDR3 size: 14 residues. In DNA form, the CDR3 reads TGTGCCAGCAGCGTGGACAGGAACACAGATACGCAGTATTTT. Its protein product is CASSVDRNTDTQYF.

This clonotype appeared a few times. J is TRBJ2-7 and V is TRBV19; 7 nucleotides match TRBD1. The CDR3 is 15 residues long. Germline CDR1 and CDR2: LNHDA and SQIVND (reference sequence). V lost 1 base and J lost 3; bases outside the gene matches: 6. The CDR3 region has the DNA TGTGCCAGTAGTATAGGAGGGACAGCCGTCTACGAGCAGTACTTC. Protein: CASSIGGTAVYEQYF.

There are a few counts of this clonotype. The chain couples TRBV29-1 to TRBJ2-2; either TRBD1 or TRBD2 may supply D (6 bases each). Per the germline V gene, CDR1 is SQVTM and CDR2 is ANQGSEA. V was clipped by 4 bases and J by 6 bases, with 12 bases between them. The CDR3 length is 13 residues. The CDR3 region has the DNA TGCAGCGTTGTCCGGGGGCAGGCCGGGGAGCTGTTTTTT. This codes for CSVVRGQAGELFF.

The chain couples TRBV11-2 to TRBJ2-3; D perhaps matches TRBD2 (6 bases). CDR1 and CDR2 (germline): SGHAT, FQNNGV. V lost 4 bases, J lost 2 bases, and 19 bases lay in between. The CDR3 length is 17 residues. As DNA, the CDR3 is TGTGCCAGCAGCTCCCCCCGGGTCCGGGGGAACACAGATACGCAGTATTTT. The encoded protein is CASSSPRVRGNTDTQYF. Together with reference TRBV11-2 and TRBJ2-3, the CDR3 gives the full variable domain: EAGVAQSPRYKIIEKRQSVAFWCNPISGHATLYWYQQILGQGPKLLIQFQNNGVVDDSQLPKDRFSAERLKGVDSTLKIQPAKLEDSAVYLCASSSPRVRGNTDTQYFGPGTRLTVL.

This clonotype was observed at least ten times. This chain links TRBV5-6 with TRBJ2-1; TRBD1 matches 7 bases. This CDR3 has 16 amino acids. CDR1 and CDR2 from the germline V gene are SGHDT and YYEEEE. V lost 0 bases and J lost 4; bases outside the gene matches: 7. CDR3 nucleotide sequence: TGTGCCAGCAGCTTGGTAGGGGACAGAAGTTACAATGAGCAGTTCTTC. Translated, it gives CASSLVGDRSYNEQFF.

This clonotype showed up just a few times. The V and J genes are TRBV29-1 and TRBJ2-5; 7 bases map to TRBD1. Germline V gives CDR1 SQVTM, CDR2 ANQGSEA. With 7 bases clipped from V and 0 bases from J, the junction kept 8 bases outside the gene matches. The CDR3 totals 14 residues. The CDR3 is CSAVQGVYQETQYF. As DNA, the CDR3 is TGCAGCGCCGTCCAGGGGGTTTACCAAGAGACCCAGTACTTC. Full variable domain (outside the CDR3, taken from reference TRBV29-1 and TRBJ2-5): SAVISQKPSRDICQRGTSLTIQCQVDSQVTMMFWYRQQPGQSLTLIATANQGSEATYESGFVIDKFPISRPNLTFSTLTVSNMSPEDSSIYLCSAVQGVYQETQYFGPGTRLLVL.

The genes are TRBV5-8 and TRBJ2-7; weak D call: TRBD1 (6 bases). Germline-derived CDR1 and CDR2 are SGHTS and YDEGEE. The germline V and J ends were trimmed by 0 bases and 0 bases, with 16 bases remaining between them. This CDR3 spans 17 amino acids. CDR3 coding DNA: TGTGCCAGCAGCTTGGGGATGATCGGACAGATCTCCTACGAGCAGTACGTC. It yields the protein CASSLGMIGQISYEQYV.

As regards this clonotype: One junction end disagrees with the germline gene, perhaps due to a read error. The chain uses TRBV5-6 and TRBJ1-5; 10 bases agree with TRBD1. Germline V CDR1 and CDR2: SGHDT, YYEEEE. There are 14 residues in the CDR3. The CDR3 reads CASSLGDRGQPQHF. CDR3 in DNA: TGTGCCAGCAGTTTGGGGGACAGGGGCCAGCCCCAGCATTTT.